Presented here are 21 T cell receptor beta chains from one specimen sequenced in a study of technical replicates of blood from several donors. TCRdb's table, derived via immunoSEQ multiplex PCR, lists solely in-frame clones and lacks some. The sample contains over 70,000 clones, approximately 96% of which appear only once. The sample was T cells isolated from PBMCs. These receptors originate from a human donor in good health.

Notes on this clone: Different DNA sequences within this sample yield the same CDR3. The chain is built from TRBV28 and TRBJ2-7; unclear D gene. This CDR3 comprises 11 residues. The germline V gene has CDR1 MDHEN and CDR2 SYDVKM. The germline V and J ends were trimmed by 5 bases and 3 bases, with 5 bases remaining between them. The CDR3 is CASSRNYEQYF. CDR3 sequence (DNA): TGTGCCAGCAGTCGTAACTACGAGCAGTACTTC.

The chain links TRBV2 to TRBJ1-1; D is ambiguous. Germline loops: CDR1 SNHLY, CDR2 FYNNEI. The CDR3 contains 13 residues. Between the trimmed V and J ends, which lost 7 bases and 0 bases, there was a span of 9 bases. The DNA of the CDR3 is TGTGCCAGCAAGTCAGAGGTGAACACTGAAGCTTTCTTT. It specifies CASKSEVNTEAFF. The variable domain in full, completed from reference TRBV2 and TRBJ1-1, reads EPEVTQTPSHQVTQMGQEVILRCVPISNHLYFYWYRQILGQKVEFLVSFYNNEISEKSEIFDDQFSVERPDGSNFTLKIRSTKLEDSAMYFCASKSEVNTEAFFGQGTRLTVV.

The rearrangement joins TRBV6-5 to TRBJ1-4; D gene unclear. The CDR3 totals 15 residues. V shed 10 bases and J shed 0 bases, with 15 bases lying between them. Germline V CDR1 and CDR2: MNHEY, SVGAGI. Here the CDR3 DNA reads TGTGCCACCCGGGGAGGACCAGCAACTAATGAAAAACTGTTTTTT. Protein: CATRGGPATNEKLFF.

This chain joins TRBV28 and TRBJ1-2; TRBD1 aligns across 7 bases. The germline V gene has CDR1 MDHEN and CDR2 SYDVKM. V shed 6 bases and J 5 bases; nucleotides not matched to a gene: 9. CDR3 length: 14 residues. The CDR3 DNA reads as TGTGCCAGCAGAGTACTTTCACAGGGGTATGGCTACACCTTC. Translated, it gives CASRVLSQGYGYTF.

This chain uses TRBV9 with TRBJ1-3, with TRBD1 matching 7 bases. The ends lost 4 bases at V and 0 bases at J; junction bases unmatched: 4. The length of the CDR3 is 15 residues. Germline values: CDR1 SGDLS, CDR2 YYNGEE. The CDR3 bases are TGTGCCAGCAGCAGACAGGGAAACTCTGGAAACACCATATATTTT. Translating gives CASSRQGNSGNTIYF. Combining the CDR3 with reference TRBV9 and TRBJ1-3 gives the whole variable domain DSGVTQTPKHLITATGQRVTLRCSPRSGDLSVYWYQQSLDQGLQFLIQYYNGEERAKGNILERFSAQQFPDLHSELNLSSLELGDSALYFCASSRQGNSGNTIYFGEGSWLTVV.

The chain employs TRBV18 and TRBJ2-3; unclear D gene. Per the germline V gene, CDR1 is KGHSH and CDR2 is LQKENI. Trimming removed 6 bases at V and 3 bases at J, with 13 bases between. The CDR3 extends over 14 amino acids. The CDR3 protein is CASSTTGRTDTQYF. The CDR3, as DNA: TGTGCCAGCTCTACCACCGGTCGGACAGATACGCAGTATTTT.

The chain employs TRBV28 and TRBJ2-7; D possibly corresponds to TRBD1 (5 bases). The germline CDR1 and CDR2 sequences are MDHEN and SYDVKM. The CDR3 covers 13 residues. The V and J ends lost 2 bases and 6 bases respectively, with 11 bases between them. The CDR3 region is CASSLHLQGEQYF. The CDR3 DNA follows: TGTGCCAGCAGTTTACACCTTCAGGGCGAGCAGTACTTC.

The genes are TRBV28 and TRBJ2-7; 8 nucleotides line up with TRBD2. V was clipped by 7 bases and J by 2 bases; unmatched bases: 10. CDR3 length: 15 residues. In germline, CDR1 is MDHEN, CDR2 SYDVKM. The CDR3: CASTLKRGPPYEQYF. The CDR3 region has the DNA TGTGCCAGCACCCTAAAGCGGGGGCCACCCTACGAGCAGTACTTC.

The rearrangement joins TRBV11-2 to TRBJ2-3; 7 bases agree with TRBD2. Germline V gene sequence: CDR1 SGHAT, CDR2 FQNNGV. The CDR3 sequence is 16 residues long. Trimming at V came to 2 bases and at J to 6 bases, leaving 11 bases not matched to a gene. The CDR3 sequence: CASSLSLVGGGDTQYF. Written as DNA, the CDR3 is TGTGCCAGCAGCTTAAGCTTGGTCGGGGGAGGGGATACGCAGTATTTT.

The V and J genes are TRBV6-4 and TRBJ2-7, with 8 nucleotides matching TRBD2. V lost 2 bases and J lost 1; bases outside the gene matches: 22. This CDR3 spans 21 amino acids. CDR1 is MRHNA and CDR2 is SNTAGT in the germline V gene. The CDR3: CASSDPHGSGSRSGVSYEQYF. The CDR3 DNA is TGTGCCAGCAGTGACCCTCACGGCAGCGGGAGTCGCTCGGGGGTGTCCTACGAGCAGTACTTC.

The chain joins TRBV28 to TRBJ2-7, with 9 bases that match TRBD1. The CDR3 spans 14 residues. CDR1 MDHEN and CDR2 SYDVKM come from the germline V gene. V shed 4 bases, J shed 5 bases, and the junction held 6 bases outside the gene matches. The CDR3 spells CASSSGQGLNEQYF. CDR3 DNA: TGTGCCAGCAGTTCGGGACAGGGATTGAACGAGCAGTACTTC.

The chain links TRBV5-6 to TRBJ2-5, with 8 nucleotides matching TRBD2. J gave up 3 bases and V 3 bases, and 10 bases lay outside the gene matches. The germline CDR1 and CDR2 sequences are SGHDT and YYEEEE. CDR3 length: 16 residues. CDR3 in amino acids: CASSWASGRGEETQYF. CDR3 DNA: TGTGCCAGCAGCTGGGCATCCGGGAGGGGAGAAGAGACCCAGTACTTC.

The genes are TRBV11-3 and TRBJ1-2; perhaps TRBD1 as D (6 bases). Germline V gene data show CDR1 as SGHNT and CDR2 as YENEEA. The CDR3 runs to 18 residues. Trimming shortened V by 5 bases and J by 5 bases, and 27 bases separated the two germline ends. In nucleotides, the CDR3 is TGTGCCAGCAGCCTAACAGGGTCTATCTATGGACCTCGTTATGGCTACACCTTC. This encodes CASSLTGSIYGPRYGYTF.

The chain has TRBV18 and TRBJ1-1; D is unclear. Trimming stripped 2 bases from V and 3 bases from J, with 10 bases between. CDR1 KGHSH and CDR2 LQKENI come from the germline V gene. The CDR3 consists of 14 residues. For the CDR3, the DNA is TGTGCCAGCTCACCAGGAGGGTTGGACACTGAAGCTTTCTTT. Its translation is CASSPGGLDTEAFF.

The CDR3 nucleotides are TGCAGCGTATCTGGGACTAGCGGGACCAACGAGCAGTACTTC. Protein: CSVSGTSGTNEQYF. The J gene is TRBJ2-7, the V gene TRBV29-1; 13 nucleotides agree with TRBD2. The germline V gene has CDR1 SQVTM and CDR2 ANQGSEA. This CDR3 comprises 14 residues. V lost 6 bases to trimming and J lost 5 bases; unmatched junction nucleotides: 7.

This clone was seen only once. Here the CDR3 DNA reads TGTGCCAGCAGTGTGGGACTAGCGGGAGGGCCGGCCGGGGAGCTGTTTTTT. It is translated as CASSVGLAGGPAGELFF. The chain recombines TRBV2 with TRBJ2-2; TRBD2 matches at 16 bases. Trimming cost V 4 bases and J 6 bases; bases outside gene matches: 5. The CDR3 loop spans 17 amino acids. Germline CDR1 reads SNHLY; CDR2 reads FYNNEI.

V gene TRBV4-1 combines with J gene TRBJ2-7; no definite D call. Germline CDR1 reads MGHRA; CDR2 reads YSYEKL. This CDR3 comprises 13 residues. Trimming cost V 0 bases and J 4 bases, with 7 bases left between them. The CDR3 loop is CASSQEYFYEQYF. The CDR3 DNA reads as TGCGCCAGCAGCCAAGAGTACTTTTACGAGCAGTACTTC.

The rearrangement joins TRBV18 to TRBJ2-7, with 8 bases identical to TRBD1. The CDR3 is made up of 16 amino acids. Germline trimming cut 4 bases from V and 1 base from J; bases unmatched to any gene: 9. Germline V gives CDR1 KGHSH, CDR2 LQKENI. The CDR3 region has the DNA TGTGCCAGCTCACACCCGGACAGGGCAGGATCCTACGAGCAGTACTTC. As protein: CASSHPDRAGSYEQYF.

This chain connects TRBV5-1 to TRBJ2-7; 9 bases match TRBD2. Trimming cost V 2 bases and J 3 bases; bases outside gene matches: 6. This CDR3 contains 15 residues. Germline-derived CDR1 and CDR2 are SGHRS and YFSETQ. CDR3 nucleotide sequence: TGCGCCAGCAGCTTCCGGACTAGCGAGGACTACGAGCAGTACTTC. It translates to CASSFRTSEDYEQYF.

The V and J genes are TRBV2 and TRBJ2-4; no definite D call. CDR1 and CDR2 from the germline V gene are SNHLY and FYNNEI. V was clipped by 2 bases and J by 12 bases, with 8 bases between them. The CDR3 is made up of 11 amino acids. This CDR3 is CASSESQTQYF. CDR3 DNA sequence: TGTGCCAGCAGTGAAAGCCAAACTCAGTACTTC.

This clone was counted between two and nine times. The chain has TRBV29-1 and TRBJ1-5; no definite D call. In germline, CDR1 is SQVTM, CDR2 ANQGSEA. V was cut by 6 bases and J by 1 base, with 7 bases left in between. The CDR3 loop spans 12 amino acids. In DNA, the CDR3 is TGCAGCGTCAAAGAGAGCAATCAGCCCCAGCATTTT. The encoded protein is CSVKESNQPQHF.